Below, 17 T cell receptor beta chains from the same sample are listed, as sequenced in a study of T cell responses to AZD1222 COVID-19 vaccine. Clones were read by immunoSEQ multiplex PCR, and TCRdb kept only the in-frame ones, dropping some. The profile shows some 140,000 clones, roughly 82% of them singletons. This material consisted of peripheral blood, taken on day 0 of AZD1222 vaccination. The receptors stem from an adult in good health.

The CDR3 bases are TGCGCCAGCAGCCCATCCACGACAGCTAACACTGAAGCTTTCTTT. Its translation is CASSPSTTANTEAFF. The rearrangement uses TRBV5-1 and TRBJ1-1, with a tentative D call TRBD1 (5 bases). In germline, CDR1 is SGHRS, CDR2 YFSETQ. The CDR3 contains 15 residues. Trimming took 4 bases from V and 2 from J, leaving 15 bases between them. The whole variable domain, remainder taken from reference TRBV5-1 and TRBJ1-1, is KAGVTQTPRYLIKTRGQQVTLSCSPISGHRSVSWYQQTPGQGLQFLFEYFSETQRNKGNFPGRFSGRQFSNSRSEMNVSTLELGDSALYLCASSPSTTANTEAFFGQGTRLTVV.

The chain recombines TRBV3-1 (or the pseudogene TRBV3-2) with TRBJ1-1; TRBD1 agrees at 8 bases. V lost 4 bases to trimming and J lost 5 bases; unmatched junction nucleotides: 9. This CDR3 has 15 amino acids. The germline V gene encodes CDR1 LGHDT and CDR2 YNNKEL (reference sequence). The DNA for the CDR3 is TGTGCCAGCAGCCCATCCCAGGGGGCTTATACTGAAGCTTTCTTT. Amino acids: CASSPSQGAYTEAFF.

This chain uses TRBV6-1 with TRBJ2-2; D gene uncertain. CDR1 is MNHNS, CDR2 SASEGT, per germline. CDR3 length: 17 amino acids. The V end was cut by 4 bases, the J end by 5 bases, with 20 bases between. CDR3 amino acids: CASSVGVRGFGTGELFF. DNA of the CDR3: TGTGCCAGCAGTGTGGGTGTTCGAGGATTTGGGACCGGGGAGCTGTTTTTT.

The V call is TRBV20-1, the J call TRBJ2-5; perhaps TRBD1 as D (5 bases). The germline gives CDR1 DFQATT, CDR2 SNEGSKA (reference sequence). The CDR3 is 15 residues long. V gave up 3 bases and J gave up 0 bases, with 14 bases separating them. CDR3 DNA sequence: TGCAGTGCTAGTCCCCCCAGGGCTTACCAAGAGACCCAGTACTTC. It translates to CSASPPRAYQETQYF.

This clone was found a few times. The chain couples TRBV4-2 to TRBJ1-4; no definite D call. The CDR3 runs 15 residues. CDR1 and CDR2 from the germline V gene are LGHNA and YNFKEQ. Trimming took off 8 bases at V and 0 bases at J, with 13 bases between the two ends. The CDR3 loop reads CASQQAGATNEKLFF. CDR3 DNA: TGTGCCAGCCAGCAGGCTGGAGCAACTAATGAAAAACTGTTTTTT.

The rearrangement uses TRBV10-1 and TRBJ2-7; 8 nucleotides agree with TRBD1. J was trimmed by 2 bases and V by 0 bases; bases with no gene match: 3. Per germline, CDR1 WNHNN and CDR2 SYGVQD (reference sequence). The length of the CDR3 is 15 residues. The CDR3 loop is CASSESRGQAYEQYF. The CDR3, as DNA: TGCGCCAGCAGTGAGTCAAGGGGACAGGCCTACGAGCAGTACTTC.

V usage is TRBV2 and J usage is TRBJ2-3, with TRBD1 matching 12 bases. Germline CDR1 and CDR2: SNHLY and FYNNEI. After removal of 5 bases from V and 1 base from J, the junction contained 10 bases not matched to a gene. This CDR3 contains 18 residues. CDR3 sequence reads: CASSLLGQGAIGTDTQYF. The CDR3, as DNA: TGTGCCAGCAGTCTATTGGGACAGGGGGCGATTGGCACAGATACGCAGTATTTT.

The rearrangement joins TRBV6-4 to TRBJ1-4; 7 positions agree with TRBD1. In germline, CDR1 is MRHNA, CDR2 SNTAGT. The J segment lost 8 bases and the V segment lost 6 bases, leaving 9 bases of the junction unmatched. The CDR3 loop spans 14 amino acids. The CDR3: CASSETGNGEKLFF. The DNA of the CDR3 is TGTGCCAGCAGCGAGACAGGGAATGGAGAAAAACTGTTTTTT.

V is TRBV6-5 and J is TRBJ1-1, with D possibly being TRBD1 (5 bases). Trimming took 4 bases from V and 4 from J, leaving 7 bases between them. The germline V gene has CDR1 MNHEY and CDR2 SVGAGI. This CDR3 is 12 amino acids long. The CDR3 DNA is TGTGCCAGCAGTTCAGGGTTCACTGAAGCTTTCTTT. Translated: CASSSGFTEAFF.

The chain joins TRBV30 to TRBJ2-5; 9 bases fit TRBD2. J gave up 4 bases and V 1 base, and 1 base lay outside the gene matches. The CDR3 is 13 amino acids. Per germline, CDR1 GTSNPN and CDR2 SVGIG (reference sequence). CDR3 residues: CAWSALAGETQYF. CDR3 sequence (DNA): TGTGCCTGGAGTGCACTAGCGGGAGAGACCCAGTACTTC.

The chain couples TRBV6-2 or TRBV6-3 to TRBJ1-1; D not resolved. CDR3 length equals 17 residues. The ends were cut back, 2 bases at V and 5 bases at J, with 21 bases in the middle. The V gene's germline CDR1 is MNHEY and CDR2 SVGEGT. This CDR3 reads CASSYEFMGGRGTEAFF. The CDR3 region has the DNA TGTGCCAGCAGTTACGAATTTATGGGCGGACGGGGAACTGAAGCTTTCTTT.

This chain uses TRBV30 with TRBJ2-3; D might be TRBD1 (6 bases). This CDR3 spans 16 amino acids. Deletions cut 3 bases from V and 0 bases from J, with 16 bases between. Germline CDR1 and CDR2: GTSNPN and SVGIG (reference sequence). CDR3 protein: CAWSPAGTSSTDTQYF. The CDR3, as DNA: TGTGCCTGGAGCCCAGCCGGGACATCTAGCACAGATACGCAGTATTTT.

About this clone: Mismatch with germline at one junction end may stem from a read error. The chain joins TRBV15 to TRBJ1-1; 8 bases align to TRBD1. There are 14 residues in the CDR3. Germline CDR1 and CDR2: LNHNV and YYDKDF (reference sequence). The CDR3 here is CATSRGQGNAEAFF. CDR3 sequence (DNA): TGTGCCACCAGCAGAGGACAGGGGAACGCTGAAGCTTTCTTT.

The V and J genes are TRBV7-9 and TRBJ1-3; perhaps TRBD1 as D (5 bases). Germline V gives CDR1 SEHNR, CDR2 FQNEAQ (reference sequence). Deletions cut 5 bases from V and 4 bases from J, with 18 bases between. The CDR3 totals 16 residues. CDR3 in DNA: TGTGCCAGCAGCCCCCCAGGGAGAATTGCCGGAAACACCATATATTTT. Translation: CASSPPGRIAGNTIYF.

The chain combines TRBV27 with TRBJ1-2; D not certain. V was cut by 9 bases and J by 5 bases, with 19 bases left in between. Germline values: CDR1 MNHEY, CDR2 SMNVEV (reference sequence). CDR3 length: 14 amino acids. CDR3 sequence: CASMPRGREYGYTF. CDR3 coding DNA: TGTGCCAGTATGCCAAGAGGGAGGGAATATGGCTACACCTTC.

The chain uses TRBV28 and TRBJ1-1; possible D gene TRBD1, 6 bases. Trimming shortened V by 5 bases and J by 2 bases, and 15 bases separated the two germline ends. The CDR3 is made up of 15 amino acids. Germline V gives CDR1 MDHEN, CDR2 SYDVKM. CDR3 loop: CASSLPRGINTEAFF. In DNA form, the CDR3 reads TGTGCCAGCAGTCTCCCAAGGGGGATCAACACTGAAGCTTTCTTT.

The V and J genes are TRBV25-1 and TRBJ1-2; 7 bases align to TRBD1. This CDR3 is 13 amino acids long. The V gene's germline CDR1 is MGHDK and CDR2 SYGVNS. Unmatched junction bases numbered 0, after V lost 3 bases and J lost 2 bases. This CDR3 reads CASSEDRNYGYTF. The CDR3, as DNA: TGTGCCAGCAGTGAGGACAGGAACTATGGCTACACCTTC.